There are a few counts of the clone carrying this TCR beta chain. The antigen is not known. This entry is derived from a study of CD8 T cells in ankylosing spondylitis. Findings and caveats of the study: In reactive arthritis synovial fluid and blood, some motif variants had been reported before. It appeared that ankylosing spondylitis blood was characterized by a TCR beta motif of several highly homologous variants.

CDR1 is SGHTA and CDR2 is FQGNSA in the germline V gene. Trimming cost V 0 bases and J 3 bases, with 10 bases left between them. The CDR3 has 15 amino acids. It was by quantitative 5'-RACE with molecular barcodes that TCR beta libraries were made. TCRdb independently ran MiXCR on the 5' RACE reads; one entry per CDR3 protein. Of about 340,000 distinct CDR3 sequences in the sample, approximately 14% are singletons; the top ten hold 1.1%. The sequenced sample was blood, either unsorted or a sorted T cell fraction (not recorded which). The J gene is TRBJ2-3, the V gene TRBV7-2; D gene ambiguous. This TCR derives from a male donor with ankylosing spondylitis or in good health (not recorded which). The CDR3 sequence: CASSLAPPRTDTQYF. CDR3 nucleotides: TGTGCCAGCAGCTTAGCGCCCCCACGGACAGATACGCAGTATTTT.